Below are 11 T cell receptor beta chains sequenced from a single sample in a study of Tregs in tolerant kidney transplant recipients. The repertoire was sequenced with immunoSEQ multiplex PCR; TCRdb's copy has only in-frame clones and lacks some. The table lists approximately 13,000 clones. The nonmyeloablative bone marrow transplants came from related graft donors, with transient mixed chimerism. The sequencing used CD8+ T cells from blood (PBMCs), collected 6 months after the transplant. All receptors derive from a human patient who received a combined kidney and bone marrow transplant. Some T cells may be the graft donor's.

Comment on this clone: The read ends 3 residues shy of where the CDR3 ends; the end is completed using the germline J gene. This sequence joins TRBV5-6 and TRBJ2-1; D unclear. V dropped 0 bases and J dropped 3 bases, with 4 bases sitting between them. This CDR3 has 13 amino acids. Germline CDR1 SGHDT, CDR2 YYEEEE. The CDR3 here is CASSLVNYNEQFF. The part of the CDR3 DNA that was read is TGTGCCAGCAGCTTGGTCAACTACAATGAG.

A remark on this clone: Read coverage stops 3 residues before the CDR3 terminus; the germline J gene supplies the remainder. V usage is TRBV19 and J usage is TRBJ2-7; D gene uncertain. The CDR3 totals 15 residues. V lost 1 base and J 2 bases, leaving 12 bases between the germline ends. Germline V gives CDR1 LNHDA, CDR2 SQIVND (reference sequence). The sequenced CDR3 bases are TGTGCCAGTAGTATAGCTTCAGGTGGGCCCTACGAG. Its protein is CASSIASGGPYE. The entire CDR3 reads CASSIASGGPYEQYF.

Worth noting for this clone: From the germline J gene comes the end of the CDR3, since the read stops 3 residues before it. The chain is built from TRBV6-2 or TRBV6-3 and TRBJ2-5; D gene unclear. V was trimmed by 0 bases and J by 4 bases, leaving 6 bases between them. Germline lookup yields CDR1 MNHEY and CDR2 SVGEGT. The CDR3 is 13 residues long. This CDR3 reads CASSYSLGETQYF. The DNA read from the CDR3 is TGTGCCAGCAGTTACTCGCTCGGAGAGACC.

As concerns this clone: The CDR3 end falls 3 residues outside the read, so it is completed with the germline J gene. The chain is built from TRBV13 and TRBJ2-7, with a tentative D call TRBD1 (6 bases). Germline V CDR1 and CDR2: PRHDT, FYEKMQ (reference sequence). Trimming shortened V by 3 bases and J by 2 bases, and 11 bases separated the two germline ends. The CDR3 consists of 14 residues. The CDR3 DNA, read in part, is TGTGCCAGCAGCTTCCCGGGACAAACCTACGAG. Translation: CASSFPGQTYE. From start to end, the CDR3 is CASSFPGQTYEQYF. Full variable domain (remainder filled in from reference TRBV13 and TRBJ2-7): AAGVIQSPRHLIKEKRETATLKCYPIPRHDTVYWYQQGPGQDPQFLISFYEKMQSDKGSIPDRFSAQQFSDYHSELNMSSLELGDSALYFCASSFPGQTYEQYFGPGTRLTVT.

With respect to this clone: The read stops 3 residues short of the end of the CDR3; the missing end is completed from the germline J gene. The J gene is TRBJ2-7, the V gene TRBV5-1; 8 nucleotides align to TRBD1. J lost 3 bases, V lost 4 bases, and 6 bases had no gene match. The CDR3 extends over 14 amino acids. CDR1 SGHRS and CDR2 YFSETQ come from the germline V gene. CDR3 loop: CASSAGTGLYEQYF. The CDR3 DNA, read in part, is TGCGCCAGCAGCGCCGGGACAGGCCTCTACGAG.

As to this clone: The CDR3 end falls 3 residues outside the read, so it is completed with the germline J gene. The rearrangement uses TRBV7-7 and TRBJ2-1, with a possible D match to TRBD2 (5 bases). Germline V gives CDR1 SSHAT, CDR2 FNYEAQ (reference sequence). Trimming took 3 bases from V and 0 from J, leaving 9 bases between them. CDR3 length: 15 amino acids. The part of the CDR3 DNA that was read is TGTGCCAGCAGCTTCGGGGAGAGCTCCTACAATGAG. Amino acid sequence: CASSFGESSYNE. The complete CDR3 reads CASSFGESSYNEQFF.

About this clone: The read stops 3 residues short of the end of the CDR3; the missing end is completed from the germline J gene. V gene TRBV7-9 combines with J gene TRBJ1-2; tentatively, D is TRBD1 (6 bases). From germline, CDR1 is SEHNR and CDR2 FQNEAQ (reference sequence). The length of the CDR3 is 14 residues. V gave up 1 base and J gave up 3 bases, with 9 bases separating them. The CDR3 spells CASSLGGQYYGYTF. The sequenced part of the CDR3 DNA is TGTGCCAGCAGCTTAGGAGGACAGTACTATGGC.

On this clone itself: The observed sequence ends 3 residues before the CDR3 terminus, with the missing tail filled in from the germline J gene. The rearrangement links TRBV19 to TRBJ1-5; D is possibly TRBD1 (5 bases). Trimming stripped 1 base from V and 7 bases from J, with 11 bases between. Germline lookup yields CDR1 LNHDA and CDR2 SQIVND (reference sequence). CDR3 length: 14 residues. The CDR3 DNA, read in part, is TGTGCCAGTAGTATAGTACAGGCTGGGCAGCCC. It translates to CASSIVQAGQP. The whole CDR3 reads CASSIVQAGQPQHF.

About this clone: The DNA ends 3 residues before the CDR3 does, and the rest of the CDR3 is filled in from the germline J gene. The V call is TRBV6-2 or TRBV6-3, the J call TRBJ2-5; D is possibly TRBD2 (5 bases). Trimming pared 0 bases from V and 5 bases from J, leaving 7 bases between. The germline gives CDR1 MNHEY, CDR2 SVGEGT. The CDR3 runs 13 residues. The CDR3 is CASSYSPGETQYF. CDR3 DNA (partial): TGTGCCAGCAGTTACTCTCCGGGGGAGACC.

Comments on this clone: The CDR3 end lies 3 residues beyond the end of the read and is filled in from the germline J gene. This chain links TRBV30 with TRBJ1-2; 9 nucleotides line up with TRBD1. Germline trimming cut 3 bases from V and 2 bases from J; bases unmatched to any gene: 1. The length of the CDR3 is 13 residues. Germline loops: CDR1 GTSNPN, CDR2 SVGIG (reference sequence). The part of the CDR3 DNA that was read is TGTGCCTGGAGCGGGACAGGGAACTATGGC. Residues: CAWSGTGNYG. The CDR3, in full, reads CAWSGTGNYGYTF. The complete variable domain, with remaining parts taken from reference TRBV30 and TRBJ1-2, reads SQTIHQWPATLVQPVGSPLSLECTVEGTSNPNLYWYRQAAGRGLQLLFYSVGIGQISSEVPQNLSASRPQDRQFILSSKKLLLSDSGFYLCAWSGTGNYGYTFGSGTRLTVV.

A word on this clone: The read falls 3 residues short of the CDR3 end, and the missing part is taken from the germline J gene. The rearrangement joins TRBV19 to TRBJ2-1; TRBD1 matches 7 bases. The junction had 13 bases not matched to a gene; V was cut back by 8 bases and J by 9 bases. The germline gives CDR1 LNHDA, CDR2 SQIVND (reference sequence). The CDR3 has 14 residues. The sequenced CDR3 bases are TGTGCCAGTGGCTCCGGGACAGAAGTTCTTGAG. Protein sequence: CASGSGTEVLE. The entire CDR3 is CASGSGTEVLEQFF.